This TCR beta chain was documented in a study of T cells expressing NK-cell markers. Using the 5' RACE reads, TCRdb records one entry per CDR3 protein without DNA. The listing records under 600,000 distinct CDR3 sequences. The CDR3 is 17 residues long. The germline gives CDR1 SGHVS, CDR2 FNYEAQ. The genes are TRBV7-6 and TRBJ2-2; TCRdb indicates TRBD2, and absent DNA this call remains unverified. Sequences were obtained from blood T cells: a sorted CD56 or NKG2C T cell subset, CD4+ or CD8+ T cells, or bulk PBMC T cells (not recorded which). This TCR derives from a woman aged 50 to 65 in good health. The CDR3 spells CASSWGLAGSITGELFF.